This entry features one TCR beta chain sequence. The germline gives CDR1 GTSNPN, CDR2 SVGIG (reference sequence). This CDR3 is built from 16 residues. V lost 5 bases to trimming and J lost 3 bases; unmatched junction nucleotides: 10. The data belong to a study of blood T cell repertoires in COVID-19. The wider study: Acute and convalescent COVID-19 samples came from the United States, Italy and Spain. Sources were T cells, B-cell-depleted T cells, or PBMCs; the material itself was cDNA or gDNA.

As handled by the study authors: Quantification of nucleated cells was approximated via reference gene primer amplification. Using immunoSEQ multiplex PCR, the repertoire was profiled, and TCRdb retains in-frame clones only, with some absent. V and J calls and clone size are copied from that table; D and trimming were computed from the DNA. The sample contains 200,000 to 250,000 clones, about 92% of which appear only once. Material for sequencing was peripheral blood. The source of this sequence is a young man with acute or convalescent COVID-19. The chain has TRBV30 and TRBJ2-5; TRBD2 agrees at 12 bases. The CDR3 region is CAWGRATSGRKETQYF. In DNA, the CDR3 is TGTGCCTGGGGGCGGGCGACTAGCGGGAGAAAAGAGACCCAGTACTTC.